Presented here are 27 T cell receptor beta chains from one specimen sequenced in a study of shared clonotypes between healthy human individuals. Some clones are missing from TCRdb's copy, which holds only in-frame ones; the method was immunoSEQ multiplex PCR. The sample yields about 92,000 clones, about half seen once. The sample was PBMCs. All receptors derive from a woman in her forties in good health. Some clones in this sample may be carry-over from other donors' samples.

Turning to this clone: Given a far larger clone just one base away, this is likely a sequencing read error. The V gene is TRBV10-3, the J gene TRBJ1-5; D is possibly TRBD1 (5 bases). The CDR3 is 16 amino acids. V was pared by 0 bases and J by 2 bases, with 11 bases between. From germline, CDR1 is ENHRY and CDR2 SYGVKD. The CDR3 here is CAISESGRGGNQPQHF. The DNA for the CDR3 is TGTGCCATCAGTGAGTCAGGGAGGGGTGGCAATCAGCCCCAGCATTTT.

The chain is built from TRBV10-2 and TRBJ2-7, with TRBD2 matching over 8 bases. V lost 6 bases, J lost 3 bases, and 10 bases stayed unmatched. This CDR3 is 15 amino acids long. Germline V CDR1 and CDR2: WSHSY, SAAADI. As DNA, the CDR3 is TGCGCCAGCAGGAGCCTAGCGGGTAAATACTACGAGCAGTACTTC. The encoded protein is CASRSLAGKYYEQYF.

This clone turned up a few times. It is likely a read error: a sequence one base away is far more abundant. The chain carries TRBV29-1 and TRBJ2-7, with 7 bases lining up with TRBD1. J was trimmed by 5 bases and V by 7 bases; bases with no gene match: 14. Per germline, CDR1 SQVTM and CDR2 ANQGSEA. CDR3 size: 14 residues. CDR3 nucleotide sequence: TGCAGCGCCCTGAGGGGGACAGTCTTGGACGAGCAGTACTTC. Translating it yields CSALRGTVLDEQYF.

The DNA of the CDR3 is TGTGCCAGCAGTTTGGGTGGGGCCAACGTCCTGACTTTC. This encodes CASSLGGANVLTF. This chain connects TRBV27 to TRBJ2-6; D is undetermined. Trimming stripped 3 bases from V and 3 bases from J, with 3 bases between. The CDR3 sequence is 13 residues long. The germline V gene has CDR1 MNHEY and CDR2 SMNVEV (reference sequence).

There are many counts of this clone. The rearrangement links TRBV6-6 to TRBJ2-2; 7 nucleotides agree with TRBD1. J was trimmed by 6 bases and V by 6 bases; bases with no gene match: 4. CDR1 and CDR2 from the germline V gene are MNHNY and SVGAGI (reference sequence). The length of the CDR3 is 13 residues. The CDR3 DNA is TGTGCCAGCAGCACAGGGGACGCCGGGGAGCTGTTTTTT. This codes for CASSTGDAGELFF.

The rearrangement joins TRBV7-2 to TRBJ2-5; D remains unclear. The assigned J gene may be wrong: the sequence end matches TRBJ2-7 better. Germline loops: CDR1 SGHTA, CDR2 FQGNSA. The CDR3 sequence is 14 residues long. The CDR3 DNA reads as TGTGCCAGCAGCTTAGGAAGTGTCTCCTACGAGCAGTACTTC. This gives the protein CASSLGSVSYEQYF.

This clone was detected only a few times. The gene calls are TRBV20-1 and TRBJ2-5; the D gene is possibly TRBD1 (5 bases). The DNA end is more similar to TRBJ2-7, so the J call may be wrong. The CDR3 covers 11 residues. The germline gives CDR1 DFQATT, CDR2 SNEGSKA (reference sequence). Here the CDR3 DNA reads TGCAGTGCTAGACAGGGTTACGAGCAGTACTTC. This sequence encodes CSARQGYEQYF.

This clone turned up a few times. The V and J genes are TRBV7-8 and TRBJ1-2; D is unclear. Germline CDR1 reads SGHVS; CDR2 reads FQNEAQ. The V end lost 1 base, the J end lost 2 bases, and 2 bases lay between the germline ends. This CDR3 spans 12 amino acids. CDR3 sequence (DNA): TGTGCCAGCAGCTTAGTAAACTATGGCTACACCTTC. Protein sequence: CASSLVNYGYTF.

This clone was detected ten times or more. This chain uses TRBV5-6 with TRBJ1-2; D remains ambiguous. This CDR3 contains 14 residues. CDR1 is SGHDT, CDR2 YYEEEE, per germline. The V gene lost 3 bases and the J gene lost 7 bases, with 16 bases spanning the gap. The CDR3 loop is CASSSSPSSGGYTF. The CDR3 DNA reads TGTGCCAGCAGCTCTTCGCCCAGTTCAGGTGGCTACACCTTC.

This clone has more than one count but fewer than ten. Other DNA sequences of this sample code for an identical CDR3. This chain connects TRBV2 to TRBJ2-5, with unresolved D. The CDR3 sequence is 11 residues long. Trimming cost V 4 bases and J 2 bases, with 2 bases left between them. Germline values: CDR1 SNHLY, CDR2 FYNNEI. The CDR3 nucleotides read TGTGCCAGCAGTGGACAAGAGACCCAGTACTTC. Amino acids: CASSGQETQYF.

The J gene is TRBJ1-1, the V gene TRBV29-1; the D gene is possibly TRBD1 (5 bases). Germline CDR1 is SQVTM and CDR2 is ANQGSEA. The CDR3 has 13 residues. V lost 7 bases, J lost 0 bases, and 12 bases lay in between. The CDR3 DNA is TGCAGCGGCGCGACAGCAATGAACACTGAAGCTTTCTTT. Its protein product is CSGATAMNTEAFF.

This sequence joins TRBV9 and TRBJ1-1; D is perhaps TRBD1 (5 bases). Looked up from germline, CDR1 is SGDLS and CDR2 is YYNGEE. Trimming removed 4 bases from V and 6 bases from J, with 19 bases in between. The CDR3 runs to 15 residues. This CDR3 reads CASSPGRRPTPEAFF. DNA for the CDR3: TGTGCCAGCAGCCCGGGACGGCGGCCGACCCCTGAAGCTTTCTTT.

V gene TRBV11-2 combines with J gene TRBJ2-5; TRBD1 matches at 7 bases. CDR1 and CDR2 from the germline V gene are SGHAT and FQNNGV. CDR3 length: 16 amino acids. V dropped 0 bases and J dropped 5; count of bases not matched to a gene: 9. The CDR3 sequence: CASSLDVGGAGETQYF. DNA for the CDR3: TGTGCCAGCAGCTTAGATGTAGGGGGCGCAGGGGAGACCCAGTACTTC.

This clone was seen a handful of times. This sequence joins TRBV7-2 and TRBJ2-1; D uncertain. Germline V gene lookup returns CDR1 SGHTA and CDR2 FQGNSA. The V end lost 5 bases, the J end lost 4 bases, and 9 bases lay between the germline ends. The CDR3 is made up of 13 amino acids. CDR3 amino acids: CASSIDGYNEQFF. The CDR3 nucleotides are TGTGCCAGCAGCATCGACGGTTACAATGAGCAGTTCTTC.

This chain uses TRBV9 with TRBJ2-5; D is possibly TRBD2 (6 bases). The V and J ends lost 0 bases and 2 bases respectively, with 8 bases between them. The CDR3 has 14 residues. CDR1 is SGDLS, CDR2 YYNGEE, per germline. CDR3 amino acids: CASSVGAGQETQYF. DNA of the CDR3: TGTGCCAGCAGCGTAGGGGCGGGACAAGAGACCCAGTACTTC. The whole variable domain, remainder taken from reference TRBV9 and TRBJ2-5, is DSGVTQTPKHLITATGQRVTLRCSPRSGDLSVYWYQQSLDQGLQFLIQYYNGEERAKGNILERFSAQQFPDLHSELNLSSLELGDSALYFCASSVGAGQETQYFGPGTRLLVL.

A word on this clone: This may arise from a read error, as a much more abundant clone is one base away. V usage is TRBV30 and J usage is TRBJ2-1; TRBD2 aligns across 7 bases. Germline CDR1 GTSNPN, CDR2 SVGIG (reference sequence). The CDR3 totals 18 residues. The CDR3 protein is CAWSEGRWREKSYSEQFF. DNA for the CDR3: TGTGCCTGGAGTGAAGGGAGGTGGCGGGAGAAGAGCTACAGTGAGCAGTTCTTC.

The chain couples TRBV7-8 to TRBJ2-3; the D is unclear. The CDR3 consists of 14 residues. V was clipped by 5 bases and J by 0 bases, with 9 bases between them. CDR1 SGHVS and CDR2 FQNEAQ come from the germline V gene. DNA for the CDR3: TGTGCCAGCAGCCCGACGACTAGCACAGATACGCAGTATTTT. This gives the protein CASSPTTSTDTQYF.

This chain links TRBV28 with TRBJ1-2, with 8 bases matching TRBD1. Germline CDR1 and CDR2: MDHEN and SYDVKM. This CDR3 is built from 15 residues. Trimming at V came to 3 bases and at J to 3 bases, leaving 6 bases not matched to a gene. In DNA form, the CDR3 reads TGTGCCAGCAGTTTTCAGGGGGCCAATTACTATGGCTACACCTTC. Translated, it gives CASSFQGANYYGYTF.

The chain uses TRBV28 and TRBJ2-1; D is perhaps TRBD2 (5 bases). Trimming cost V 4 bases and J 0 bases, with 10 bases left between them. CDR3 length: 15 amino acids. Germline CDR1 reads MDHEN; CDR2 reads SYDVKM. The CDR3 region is CASSSRRSSYNEQFF. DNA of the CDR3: TGTGCCAGCAGTTCCAGGAGGAGCTCCTACAATGAGCAGTTCTTC.

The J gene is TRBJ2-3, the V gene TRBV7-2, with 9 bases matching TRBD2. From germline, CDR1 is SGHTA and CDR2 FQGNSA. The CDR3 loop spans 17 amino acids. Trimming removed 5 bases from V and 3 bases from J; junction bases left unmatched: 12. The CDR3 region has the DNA TGTGCCAGCAGCCCCCGAGCCGCGGGAGGGGGAACAGATACGCAGTATTTT. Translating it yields CASSPRAAGGGTDTQYF.

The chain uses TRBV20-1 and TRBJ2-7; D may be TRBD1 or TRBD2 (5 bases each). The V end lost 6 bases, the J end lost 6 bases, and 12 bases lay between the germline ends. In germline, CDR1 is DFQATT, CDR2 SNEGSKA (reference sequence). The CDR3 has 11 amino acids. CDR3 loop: CSAPVGREQYF. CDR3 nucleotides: TGCAGTGCCCCGGTGGGACGCGAGCAGTACTTC.

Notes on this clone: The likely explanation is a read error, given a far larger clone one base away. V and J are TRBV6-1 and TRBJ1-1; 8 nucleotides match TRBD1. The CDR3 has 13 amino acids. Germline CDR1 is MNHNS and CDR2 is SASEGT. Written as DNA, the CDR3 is TGTACCAGCAGACCCAGGGGGCGGGTTGAAGCTTTCTTT. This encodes CTSRPRGRVEAFF.

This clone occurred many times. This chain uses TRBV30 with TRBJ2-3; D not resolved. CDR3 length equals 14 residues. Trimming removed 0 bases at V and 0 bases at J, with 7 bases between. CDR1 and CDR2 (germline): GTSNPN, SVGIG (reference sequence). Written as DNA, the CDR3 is TGTGCCTGGAGTGTTGGCAGCAGCACAGATACGCAGTATTTT. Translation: CAWSVGSSTDTQYF.

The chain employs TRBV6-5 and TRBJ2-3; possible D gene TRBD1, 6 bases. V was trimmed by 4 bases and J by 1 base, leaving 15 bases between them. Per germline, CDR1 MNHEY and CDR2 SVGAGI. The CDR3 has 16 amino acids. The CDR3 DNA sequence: TGTGCCAGCAGTTGGGGGAACAGGGTGGGCACAGATACGCAGTATTTT. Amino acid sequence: CASSWGNRVGTDTQYF.

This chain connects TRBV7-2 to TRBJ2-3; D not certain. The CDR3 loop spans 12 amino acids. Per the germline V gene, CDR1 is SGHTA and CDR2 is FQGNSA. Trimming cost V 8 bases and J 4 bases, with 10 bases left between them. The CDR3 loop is CASRGRADTQYF. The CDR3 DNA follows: TGTGCCAGCCGAGGTCGGGCAGATACGCAGTATTTT.

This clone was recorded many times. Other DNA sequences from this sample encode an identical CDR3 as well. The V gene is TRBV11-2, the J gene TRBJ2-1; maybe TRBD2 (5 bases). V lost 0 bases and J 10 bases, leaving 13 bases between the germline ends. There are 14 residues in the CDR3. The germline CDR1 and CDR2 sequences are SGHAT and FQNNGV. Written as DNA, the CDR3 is TGTGCCAGCAGCTTAGATCGGGGTGCTAGCGAGCAGTTCTTC. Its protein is CASSLDRGASEQFF.

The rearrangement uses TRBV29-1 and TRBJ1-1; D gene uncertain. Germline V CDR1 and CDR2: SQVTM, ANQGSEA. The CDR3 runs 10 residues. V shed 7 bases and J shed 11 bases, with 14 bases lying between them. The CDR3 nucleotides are TGCAGCGCCCAAGACCGAGCGGCTTTCTTT. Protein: CSAQDRAAFF.